Presented here are 15 T cell receptor beta chains from one specimen sequenced in a study of shared clonotypes between healthy human individuals. Produced via immunoSEQ multiplex PCR; TCRdb's table is partial and in-frame only. Of millions of clones listed, more than 80% are singletons. Sequencing was done on a sample of naive CD4+ T cells sorted from blood. Described subset: CD45RA+ positively selected. The receptors were sampled from a man between 18 and 35 years old in good health.

This clone was seen a single time. Other DNA sequences within the sample encode an identical CDR3. This chain links TRBV28 with TRBJ1-2, with D hard to call. In germline, CDR1 is MDHEN, CDR2 SYDVKM. Trimming removed 7 bases from V and 3 bases from J, with 9 bases in between. The CDR3 runs 12 residues. As DNA, the CDR3 is TGTGCCAGCACCGCTTTGGACTATGGCTACACCTTC. This sequence encodes CASTALDYGYTF.

The rearrangement joins TRBV5-1 to TRBJ2-7; TRBD2 matches at 10 bases. This CDR3 comprises 16 residues. The ends lost 0 bases at V and 4 bases at J; junction bases unmatched: 7. The germline gives CDR1 SGHRS, CDR2 YFSETQ. CDR3 in DNA: TGCGCCAGCAGCTTGGCCCCCTCTAGCGGGGGATACGAGCAGTACTTC. It translates to CASSLAPSSGGYEQYF.

As to this clone: Other nucleotide sequences in the sample specify the same CDR3. This chain links TRBV28 with TRBJ2-7; unclear D gene. The CDR3 is 13 amino acids. Per germline, CDR1 MDHEN and CDR2 SYDVKM. V was cut by 3 bases and J by 2 bases, with 8 bases left in between. The CDR3 loop is CASSFRVPYEQYF. The CDR3 DNA reads as TGTGCCAGCAGTTTCCGGGTTCCCTACGAGCAGTACTTC.

This chain uses TRBV28 with TRBJ2-7; D perhaps matches TRBD1 (6 bases). Germline-derived CDR1 and CDR2 are MDHEN and SYDVKM. Trimming stripped 7 bases from V and 5 bases from J, with 27 bases between. CDR3 length: 17 residues. The CDR3 protein is CASTTGAGEILRHEQYF. CDR3 in DNA: TGTGCCAGCACTACCGGGGCAGGGGAAATCCTTCGGCACGAGCAGTACTTC.

The V gene is TRBV5-6, the J gene TRBJ1-4, with D possibly TRBD1 on 5 matching bases. The V end lost 3 bases, the J end lost 3 bases, and 15 bases lay between the germline ends. There are 16 residues in the CDR3. Germline loops: CDR1 SGHDT, CDR2 YYEEEE. The CDR3 DNA reads as TGTGCCAGCAGCTCCGGGGCGGGATGGGCTAATGAAAAACTGTTTTTT. Protein product: CASSSGAGWANEKLFF.

V usage is TRBV2 and J usage is TRBJ2-2, with D perhaps TRBD1 (5 bases). Trimming removed 6 bases from V and 2 bases from J, with 13 bases in between. There are 15 residues in the CDR3. Germline lookup yields CDR1 SNHLY and CDR2 FYNNEI. The CDR3 is CASRPRQFNTGELFF. The CDR3 DNA reads as TGTGCCAGCAGGCCACGACAGTTTAACACCGGGGAGCTGTTTTTT.

The rearrangement joins TRBV27 to TRBJ2-1, with 12 bases fitting TRBD2. CDR1 is MNHEY, CDR2 SMNVEV, per germline (reference sequence). J lost 4 bases, V lost 5 bases, and 9 bases had no gene match. This CDR3 spans 17 amino acids. The CDR3 sequence: CASSRTSGARGYNEQFF. As DNA, the CDR3 is TGTGCCAGCAGTAGGACTAGCGGGGCACGGGGGTACAATGAGCAGTTCTTC.

This clone has just one count. As DNA, the CDR3 is TGTGCCACTCTCCGGGACGCTTCTGGGAACACTGAAGCTTTCTTT. Encoded protein: CATLRDASGNTEAFF. The gene calls are TRBV9 and TRBJ1-1; D is possibly TRBD1 (5 bases). Germline V gene data show CDR1 as SGDLS and CDR2 as YYNGEE. This CDR3 is built from 15 residues. V dropped 9 bases and J dropped 1 base, with 19 bases sitting between them.

The chain employs TRBV2 and TRBJ1-1, with TRBD1 as a possible D gene (6 bases). CDR3 length: 16 residues. Germline V CDR1 and CDR2: SNHLY, FYNNEI. V was cut by 6 bases and J by 1 base, with 18 bases left in between. The CDR3, as DNA: TGTGCCAGCAGGGGGGGGGCACAGGACACGAACACTGAAGCTTTCTTT. Amino acid sequence: CASRGGAQDTNTEAFF.

The chain uses TRBV5-4 and TRBJ1-6; D remains unclear. Germline V lookup: CDR1 SGHNT, CDR2 YYREEE (reference sequence). Trimming stripped 10 bases from V and 9 bases from J, with 20 bases between. This CDR3 comprises 14 residues. In nucleotides, the CDR3 is TGTGCCTCGAGCGAAGGAGAGTACGGTTCACCCCTCCACTTT. This translates into CASSEGEYGSPLHF.

With regard to this clone: The sample has other DNA sequences that encode this CDR3 too. V and J are TRBV5-1 and TRBJ2-1; no reliable D call. Germline assignment: CDR1 SGHRS and CDR2 YFSETQ. V gave up 1 base and J gave up 4 bases, with 6 bases separating them. The CDR3 totals 13 residues. This chain's CDR3 is CASSLRPYNEQFF. The DNA of the CDR3 is TGCGCCAGCAGCTTGAGGCCTTACAATGAGCAGTTCTTC. The full variable domain, with the rest looked up from reference TRBV5-1 and TRBJ2-1, is KAGVTQTPRYLIKTRGQQVTLSCSPISGHRSVSWYQQTPGQGLQFLFEYFSETQRNKGNFPGRFSGRQFSNSRSEMNVSTLELGDSALYLCASSLRPYNEQFFGPGTRLTVL.

The chain carries TRBV4-3 and TRBJ2-1; unclear D gene. The CDR3 runs 13 residues. Trimming removed 0 bases from V and 7 bases from J, with 7 bases in between. Germline V gene data show CDR1 as LGHNA and CDR2 as YSLEER. CDR3 bases: TGCGCCAGCAGCCAAGAAGCAGGAAATGAGCAGTTCTTC. Its protein is CASSQEAGNEQFF.

The V and J genes are TRBV30 and TRBJ2-7, with D perhaps matching TRBD1 (6 bases). Germline CDR1 and CDR2: GTSNPN and SVGIG (reference sequence). The CDR3 consists of 14 residues. V gave up 6 bases and J gave up 4 bases, with 19 bases separating them. The CDR3 spells CACPPWGQDYEQYF. The DNA for the CDR3 is TGTGCCTGTCCACCTTGGGGGCAAGATTACGAGCAGTACTTC.

This clone is a singleton in its sample. The rearrangement uses TRBV7-8 and TRBJ2-7; 7 nucleotides agree with TRBD1. Per germline, CDR1 SGHVS and CDR2 FQNEAQ. Trimming cost V 1 base and J 3 bases; bases outside gene matches: 9. CDR3 length: 16 amino acids. The CDR3 here is CASSLVGTAIVYEQYF. CDR3 DNA: TGTGCCAGCAGCTTAGTCGGGACAGCTATAGTCTACGAGCAGTACTTC.

V and J are TRBV10-3 and TRBJ1-1; D is possibly TRBD1 (6 bases). In germline, CDR1 is ENHRY, CDR2 SYGVKD. Trimming removed 7 bases from V and 2 bases from J, with 17 bases in between. The length of the CDR3 is 15 residues. The CDR3 spells CAIMPDRAGNTEAFF. The CDR3, as DNA: TGTGCCATCATGCCGGACAGAGCAGGAAACACTGAAGCTTTCTTT.